This TCR beta chain appears in the sequencing data of a study of cytotoxic CD8 clonotypes in ibrutinib-treated CLL (dated by TCRdb to about 2021). Looking at the study overall: The cohort was composed of ten to eleven relapsed/refractory and about 16 treatment-naive patients; IGHV unmutated status was identified in roughly 18 patients. Responses were partial in around 25 patients and complete in 2; after median around 72 months follow-up, roughly 14 stayed in remission and about 12 progressed. Response samples were obtained after a median of about 13 months of treatment, with a range of roughly 6 to 40 months. Samples averaged about 260,000 productive templates and roughly 86,000 productive rearrangements. Longitudinal samples were obtainable from about 30% of the roughly 86 participants in the trial. Cryopreserved peripheral blood mononuclear cells were collected before treatment, at response, and at either disease progression or sustained remission. Every remission and progressive disease sample was obtained while ibrutinib was still being received by the patients. On the study overall, not on this receptor specifically: Baseline clonality was found to be higher than that of age-matched healthy donors and was strongly correlated with circulating CD8+ T-cell counts. An increase in clonality was observed at ibrutinib response, with clonality remaining stable during sustained remission and falling back toward baseline at progression. Public clonotypes were found to be uncommon and were observed to contract or remain stable during treatment; the increase in clonality was shown to reflect expansion of private clonotypes at ibrutinib response. Sustained-remission and progressing patients did not have matched sampling times, and lymph node repertoires were not examined.

The label giving this sample's time point can be read as: roughly 12 months on ibrutinib. For TCR beta library preparation, roughly 2 micrograms of genomic DNA were isolated from cryopreserved PBMCs. High-throughput TCR beta sequencing was performed on longitudinal blood samples from CLL patients receiving ibrutinib monotherapy. The patients were enrolled in a single-center, open-label phase 2 trial of ibrutinib monotherapy. A MiSeq instrument was used for deep resolution sequencing, which targeted depths ranging from 1 in 1 million up to 1 in 200,000 T cells, with coverage averaging 10x for each clonotype. TCR beta libraries were generated with the immunoSEQ hsTCRB Kit. The original methods were these. The data were analyzed with ImmunoSEQ Analyzer and ImmunoSEQ Data Assistant, and V, D and J gene assignments followed IMGT definitions. Clonality, with values ranging from 0 to 1, was calculated as one minus the normalized Shannon entropy of productive rearrangement frequencies. Public clonotype analysis was restricted to overrepresented clonotypes comprising at least 0.05% of each patient's repertoire. Roughly 12 age-matched healthy donor repertoires from immuneACCESS were used as controls for clonality. TCRdb limited this immuneACCESS table to in-frame rearrangements with V and J called. A share of clones is missing; checked studies link under half to unresolved V genes, and the rest is unexplained. V, J and clone size are those of that table, while D and trimming were read from the DNA. This sample lists over 200,000 clones; approximately 75% were detected once. More than 9.5% of the sample belongs to the ten largest clones.

The CDR3 numbers 15 residues from cysteine through phenylalanine. Just CDR3 DNA is preserved here, 45 bases in frame from base 1. In the germline V gene (reference sequence), CDR1 corresponds to LNHDA and CDR2 to SQIVND. V and J are truncated by 6 bases and 3 bases respectively, leaving an intervening sequence of 17 bases. In regard to this clone: What antigen it recognizes has not been identified. No much larger clonotype is one base removed from it; base qualities were not supplied.

The sequence is built from TRBV19 and TRBJ1-2, and perhaps TRBD1 as D gene, on 6 matching bases. The starting material was PBMCs, obtained after 12 months of ibrutinib treatment. The TCR was taken from a human donor with chronic lymphocytic leukemia. The CDR3 in this case is CASRSPAGGDYGYTF. The nucleotide sequence is given as TGTGCCAGTAGATCCCCCGCGGGGGGCGACTATGGCTACACCTTC.